The rows below give T cell receptor beta chains drawn from one sample of a study of T cells in Graves' hyperthyroidism and ophthalmopathy. TCRdb processed the multiplex PCR reads anew with MiXCR; each CDR3 protein has one entry. In the table there are around 570,000 distinct CDR3 sequences, roughly 21% of which are singletons. The sample consisted of blood. The receptors stem from a man aged 35 to 55 with Graves' ophthalmopathy. Each CDR3 is given with its conserved first and last residue. A D gene is named only where the DNA matches it firmly. Expanded clones get a size class; other rows say once, few or many, or leave the size out.

>TRBD1|TRBJ2-7|TRBV7-7|-
TGTGCTAGCAGCCCCCTTCAGGGGGACCTCTCCTACGAGCAGTACTTC
CASSPLQGDLSYEQYF
>TRBD2|TRBJ2-1|TRBV10-3|-
TGTGCCATCAGAGGGACTAGCGGGGGAAACTCCTACAATGAGCAGTTCTTC
CAIRGTSGGNSYNEQFF
>-|TRBJ2-7|TRBV11-1|many
TGTGCCAGCAGCTCACAGGAGGACGAGCAGTACTTC
CASSSQEDEQYF
>-|TRBJ2-7|TRBV6-2/TRBV6-3|-
TGTGCCAGCAGTTCCACGCCCCCCGAGCAGTACTTC
CASSSTPPEQYF
>-|TRBJ2-7|TRBV7-9|-
TGTGCCAGCAGCCCATTTGAGGGAGGCAGGGAGCAGTACTTC
CASSPFEGGREQYF
>-|TRBJ1-3|TRBV2|many
TGTGCCAGCAGTAGGGTGGCCTCTGGAAACACCATATATTTT
CASSRVASGNTIYF
>TRBD2|TRBJ2-1|TRBV20-1|-
TGCAGTGCTAGTCCCTCTGAAGGACTAGTAAGCAACGTAGAGTTCTTC
CSASPSEGLVSNVEFF
>TRBD2|TRBJ2-2|TRBV12-3/TRBV12-4|many
TGTGCCAGCAGTACCGGGACTAGCGTTGCCACCGGGGAGCTGTTTTTT
CASSTGTSVATGELFF
>TRBD1|TRBJ1-5|TRBV2|many
TGTGCCAGCAGTGGCGGGACAGGAGGCCAGCCCCAGCATTTT
CASSGGTGGQPQHF
>TRBD1|TRBJ2-2|TRBV11-2|many
TGTGCCAGCAGCCAGGGGATAGGGGGCGCGAACACCGGGGAGCTGTTTTTT
CASSQGIGGANTGELFF
>TRBD1|TRBJ2-7|TRBV7-9|few
TGTGCCAGCAGCGCGAGCTGGGACAGGAGCTCCTACGAGCAGTACTTC
CASSASWDRSSYEQYF
>-|TRBJ1-5|TRBV29-1|-
TGCAGCGTTGAAAGCGGCGACAATCAGCCCCAGCATTTT
CSVESGDNQPQHF
>TRBD1|TRBJ2-1|TRBV27|few
TGTGCCAGCAGTTACCGAAGGACAGGGGAAGTAAATGAGCAGTTCTTC
CASSYRRTGEVNEQFF
>TRBD1|TRBJ2-6|TRBV6-2/TRBV6-3|-
TGTGCCAGCAGCTCCGGACAGGGGAGTTTCTCTGGGGCCAACGTCCTGACTTTC
CASSSGQGSFSGANVLTF
>-|TRBJ2-3|TRBV5-1|-
TGCGCCAGCTTCCCTGGACCCCTCACAGATACGCAGTATTTT
CASFPGPLTDTQYF
>-|TRBJ1-1|TRBV10-3|many
TGTGCCACCTGGGCTCGAGGGACTGAAGCTTTCTTT
CATWARGTEAFF
>-|TRBJ2-2|TRBV20-1|few
TGCAGTGCTAGGAACACCGGGGAGCTGTTTTTT
CSARNTGELFF
>TRBD2|TRBJ2-3|TRBV10-2|many
TGCGCCAGCAGTTTAGCGGGAGTAGCAGATACGCAGTATTTT
CASSLAGVADTQYF
>-|TRBJ2-1|TRBV7-2|many
TGTGCCAGCAGCTTAGTGGAGGGTGAGCAGTTCTTC
CASSLVEGEQFF
>-|TRBJ2-3|TRBV28|many
TGTGCCAGCAGTCAGTACGGGGAGCTCTCCTCGCAGTATTTT
CASSQYGELSSQYF
>TRBD1|TRBJ1-5|TRBV27|-
TGTGCCAGCCGCGGGGTTGGACAGGGACTCAATCAGCCCCAGCATTTT
CASRGVGQGLNQPQHF
>TRBD1|TRBJ1-5|TRBV30|-
TGTGCCTCGGGACAGAACAATCAGCCCCAGCATTTT
CASGQNNQPQHF
>-|TRBJ2-5|TRBV5-8|-
TGTGCCAGCAGCCGACCCGGGGAGACCCAGTACTTC
CASSRPGETQYF
>-|TRBJ2-1|TRBV12-3/TRBV12-4|many
TGTGCCAGCGGGGGTGAGCAGTTCTTC
CASGGEQFF
>-|TRBJ1-5|TRBV7-2|-
TGTGCCAGCAGCTCGACAGTGGGCAATCAGCCCCAGCATTTT
CASSSTVGNQPQHF
>-|TRBJ1-4|TRBV10-3|-
TGTGCCATCAGTCCTAAATATGCGGCAACTAATGAAAAACTGTTTTTT
CAISPKYAATNEKLFF
>TRBD1|TRBJ2-7|TRBV20-1|-
TGCAGTGCTATTACTCCCGGGACAGGGAGTTGGGGTTCCTACGAGCAGTACTTC
CSAITPGTGSWGSYEQYF
>-|TRBJ1-1|TRBV20-1|many
TGCAGTGCTTCCAGTACAGGGCGCGGCACTGAAGCTTTCTTT
CSASSTGRGTEAFF
>-|TRBJ2-7|TRBV28|-
TGTGCCAGCAGTCCCAGGGCCCGAACTATATCTACAGAGCAGTACTTC
CASSPRARTISTEQYF
>-|TRBJ2-3|TRBV27|-
TGTGCCAGCAGGCCGGAGGCCGTTCGACTGGATACGCAGTATTTT
CASRPEAVRLDTQYF
>-|TRBJ1-2|TRBV12-3/TRBV12-4|-
TGTGCCAGCGGCGAAGGCTACGCCTTC
CASGEGYAF
>-|TRBJ2-3|TRBV3-1|many
TGTGCCAGCACCCCCGGCGGGCCGGGAGATACGCAGTATTTT
CASTPGGPGDTQYF
>TRBD1|TRBJ1-5|TRBV5-1|many
TGCGCCAGCAGCGCCGGGACAGGGGGCTTGGAGCCCCAGCATTTT
CASSAGTGGLEPQHF
>-|TRBJ1-2|TRBV7-9|-
TGTGCCAGCAGCTTCACAGTTAACTATGGCTACACCTTC
CASSFTVNYGYTF
>TRBD1|TRBJ2-7|TRBV27|-
TGTGCCAGCAGCCCGTACCCACAGGGGAGCGAGCAGTACTTC
CASSPYPQGSEQYF
>-|TRBJ2-5|TRBV20-1|many
TGCAGTGCCACCGTCAGGCGGGGCCAAGAGACCCAGTACTTC
CSATVRRGQETQYF
>-|TRBJ2-7|TRBV3-1|many
TGTGCCAGCAGCCAATTCCAGGGCGGGGAGCAGTACTTC
CASSQFQGGEQYF
>-|TRBJ2-5|TRBV20-1|many
TGCAGTGCTAGAGACAAGGCCCACGGGACTGGAAAGACCCAGTACTTC
CSARDKAHGTGKTQYF
>-|TRBJ2-1|TRBV6-1|-
TGTGCCAGCAAACTGCTAGGGAATGAGCAGTTCTTC
CASKLLGNEQFF
>-|TRBJ1-5|TRBV7-2|many
TGTGCCAGCAGCCAAGGGGGGATCAATCAGCCCCAGCATTTT
CASSQGGINQPQHF
>TRBD2|TRBJ2-2|TRBV7-2|many
TGTGCCAGCAGCCCCCCGGCGGCAGCGGGAGCCGGGGAGCTGTTTTTT
CASSPPAAAGAGELFF
>-|TRBJ2-3|TRBV2|many
TGTGCCAGCAGCCCGACCAGACACACAGATACGCAGTATTTT
CASSPTRHTDTQYF
>-|TRBJ2-7|TRBV4-1|-
TGCGCCAGCAGCCAAGAGGGCGGTACCGCCGGGCGGTTTTACTACGAGCAGTACTTC
CASSQEGGTAGRFYYEQYF
>-|TRBJ2-2|TRBV6-1|few
TGTGCCAGCAGTACTCCCGAGACAGGGAACACCGGGGAGCTGTTTTTT
CASSTPETGNTGELFF
>-|TRBJ1-2|TRBV7-3|-
TGTGCCAGCAGCTTAATAGGGGGACGGATCTCTAAGGGCTACACCTTC
CASSLIGGRISKGYTF
>-|TRBJ2-5|TRBV24-1|-
TGTGCCACCAGTGATCCCGGACAGAGAGAGACCCAGTACTTC
CATSDPGQRETQYF
>-|TRBJ1-1|TRBV6-1|-
TGTGCCAGCAGTGTTAGGGGAGGGGTCACTCGTGGCACTGAAGCTTTCTTT
CASSVRGGVTRGTEAFF
>-|TRBJ1-1|TRBV9|many
TGTGCCAGCAGCGGATCGGGGGGGACGTTGAACACTGAAGCTTTCTTT
CASSGSGGTLNTEAFF
>-|TRBJ2-3|TRBV20-1|-
TGCAGTGCCGGACAGTTTAGCACAGATACGCAGTATTTT
CSAGQFSTDTQYF
>-|TRBJ1-5|TRBV5-8|-
TGTGCCAGCAGCTTTGGTGGACAGAACAATCAGCCCCAGCATTTT
CASSFGGQNNQPQHF
>-|TRBJ1-5|TRBV7-9|many
TGTGCCAGCAGTCCACCCTCGAGGAATAATCAGCCCCAGCATTTT
CASSPPSRNNQPQHF
>-|TRBJ2-7|TRBV25-1|-
TGTGCCAGCAGTGTTGGGATCGGCTACGAGCAGTACTTC
CASSVGIGYEQYF
>-|TRBJ1-4|TRBV12-3/TRBV12-4|many
TGTGCCAGCAGTTTAGCGCGGGGGGTAGGAGAAAAACTGTTTTTT
CASSLARGVGEKLFF
>TRBD1|TRBJ2-7|TRBV10-3|many
TGTGCCTCCTCACCTAACAGGGGGAACTACGAGCAGTACTTC
CASSPNRGNYEQYF